These T cell receptor beta chains were read from a single sample in a study of T cell responses to AZD1222 COVID-19 vaccine. Clones were read by immunoSEQ multiplex PCR, and TCRdb kept only the in-frame ones, dropping some. Here the sample spans some 120,000 clones, about 91% being singletons. The sample consisted of peripheral blood, taken on day 0 of AZD1222 vaccination. The origin of the receptors is an adult in good health. The CDR3 runs from the conserved cysteine through the conserved F or W. The D gene is left open where the match is weak. A row's size may be missing; if present it is once, few, many or a size class.

CDR3 protein: CASSDRGTGLGYGYTF; CDR3 DNA: TGTGCCAGCAGTGACCGTGGGACAGGGCTAGGCTATGGCTACACCTTC; D gene: TRBD1; clone size: .; J gene: TRBJ1-2; V gene: TRBV6-1
CDR3 protein: CASSYGVSGSPLHF; CDR3 DNA: TGTGCCAGCAGTTACGGGGTATCCGGGTCACCCCTCCACTTT; D gene: .; clone size: .; J gene: TRBJ1-6; V gene: TRBV6-5
CDR3 protein: CASSPPWYTEAFF; CDR3 DNA: TGTGCCAGCAGTCCTCCTTGGTACACTGAAGCTTTCTTT; D gene: .; clone size: once; J gene: TRBJ1-1; V gene: TRBV28
CDR3 protein: CASSLYGSESTGELFF; CDR3 DNA: TGCGCCAGCAGCTTGTACGGGTCTGAAAGCACCGGGGAGCTGTTTTTT; D gene: .; clone size: .; J gene: TRBJ2-2; V gene: TRBV5-1
CDR3 protein: CASSLESYGYTF; CDR3 DNA: TGTGCCAGCAGCTTAGAGTCTTATGGCTACACCTTC; D gene: .; clone size: .; J gene: TRBJ1-2; V gene: TRBV7-2
CDR3 protein: CASSFGRGGPPGELFF; CDR3 DNA: TGTGCCAGCAGCTTTGGGCGGGGAGGCCCTCCCGGGGAGCTGTTTTTT; D gene: .; clone size: .; J gene: TRBJ2-2; V gene: TRBV13
CDR3 protein: CASSLAVGVTDTQYF; CDR3 DNA: TGTGCCAGCAGCTTAGCGGTGGGGGTCACAGATACGCAGTATTTT; D gene: .; clone size: .; J gene: TRBJ2-3; V gene: TRBV7-9
CDR3 protein: CASSYKGQYNEQFF; CDR3 DNA: TGTGCCAGCAGCTATAAAGGACAGTACAATGAGCAGTTCTTC; D gene: .; clone size: .; J gene: TRBJ2-1; V gene: TRBV7-9
CDR3 protein: CASSRSGLGDGYTF; CDR3 DNA: TGTGCCAGCAGCCGATCGGGGCTGGGGGATGGCTACACCTTC; D gene: .; clone size: .; J gene: TRBJ1-2; V gene: TRBV3-1/TRBV3-2
CDR3 protein: CASSPVGGNTEAFF; CDR3 DNA: TGTGCCAGCAGCCCGGTGGGAGGGAACACTGAAGCTTTCTTT; D gene: .; clone size: .; J gene: TRBJ1-1; V gene: TRBV5-6
CDR3 protein: CASSSSGLAGGNEQFF; CDR3 DNA: TGTGCCAGCAGCTCCAGTGGGCTAGCGGGGGGGAATGAGCAGTTCTTC; D gene: TRBD2; clone size: .; J gene: TRBJ2-1; V gene: TRBV7-2
CDR3 protein: CASSSLLGLGYTF; CDR3 DNA: TGTGCCAGCAGTTCCCTGCTCGGGCTCGGCTACACCTTC; D gene: .; clone size: once; J gene: TRBJ1-2; V gene: TRBV6-5
CDR3 protein: CASSRDSSGGAGATDTQYF; CDR3 DNA: TGTGCCAGCAGCCGGGACTCTAGCGGGGGGGCCGGAGCCACAGATACGCAGTATTTT; D gene: TRBD2; clone size: .; J gene: TRBJ2-3; V gene: TRBV4-2